One and the same sample provided the 3 T cell receptor beta chains below, sequenced in a study of shared clonotypes between healthy human individuals. The method was immunoSEQ multiplex PCR; TCRdb's version includes in-frame clones alone and lacks a portion of them. The repertoire includes 520,000 or so clones, around 74% of them detected once, and under 15% sits in the top ten. The sample taken for sequencing was PBMCs. The receptors were sampled from a woman aged 40 to 49 in good health. Some clones in this sample may be carry-over from other donors' samples.

V gene TRBV7-2 combines with J gene TRBJ1-2; D is unresolved. With 1 base removed from V and 4 bases from J, the gap between germline ends came to 19 bases. Germline CDR1 and CDR2: SGHTA and FQGNSA. There are 17 residues in the CDR3. The CDR3 sequence: CASSLDLQAGFLYGYTF. DNA of the CDR3: TGTGCCAGCAGCTTAGACCTGCAAGCGGGGTTTCTCTATGGCTACACCTTC.

This clone was detected only a few times. V gene TRBV27 combines with J gene TRBJ1-2, with a tentative D call TRBD1 (5 bases). Trimming took 2 bases from V and 4 from J, leaving 11 bases between them. Germline V gene sequence: CDR1 MNHEY, CDR2 SMNVEV (reference sequence). The CDR3 spans 14 residues. CDR3 amino acids: CASSLQGVGYGYTF. The CDR3 region has the DNA TGTGCCAGCAGTTTACAGGGAGTCGGCTATGGCTACACCTTC.

The chain couples TRBV18 to TRBJ2-3, with TRBD1 identical over 8 bases. The CDR3 has 14 amino acids. CDR1 is KGHSH, CDR2 LQKENI, per germline. V lost 4 bases, J lost 1 base, and 1 base stayed unmatched. The CDR3 protein is CASSLTGGTDTQYF. The CDR3 DNA reads as TGTGCCAGCTCACTGACAGGGGGCACAGATACGCAGTATTTT.